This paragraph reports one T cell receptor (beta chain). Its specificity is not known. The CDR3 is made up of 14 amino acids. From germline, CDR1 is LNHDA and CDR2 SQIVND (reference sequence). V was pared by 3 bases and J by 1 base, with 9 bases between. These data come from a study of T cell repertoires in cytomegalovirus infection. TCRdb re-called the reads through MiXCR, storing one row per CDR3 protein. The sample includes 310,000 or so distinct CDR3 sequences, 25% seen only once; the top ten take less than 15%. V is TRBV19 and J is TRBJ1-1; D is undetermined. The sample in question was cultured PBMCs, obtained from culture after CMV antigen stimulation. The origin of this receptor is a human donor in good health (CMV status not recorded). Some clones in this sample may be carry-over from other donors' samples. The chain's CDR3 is CASSILSPNTEAFF. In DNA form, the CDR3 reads TGTGCCAGTAGTATTCTGTCTCCGAACACTGAAGCTTTCTTT.